These 26 T cell receptor beta chains originate from one sample sequenced in a study of blood T cell repertoires in COVID-19. Only in-frame clones appear in the TCRdb table, and some are missing; sequencing was by immunoSEQ multiplex PCR. The sample gives roughly 100,000 clones, 85% to 90% of which show up once; less than 6.5% is in the top ten. The material sequenced was peripheral blood. The source of these receptors is a human donor in a cohort sampled during active COVID-19.

The V and J genes are TRBV5-4 and TRBJ1-4; D remains unclear. Germline CDR1 reads SGHNT; CDR2 reads YYREEE (reference sequence). V lost 3 bases and J 0 bases, leaving 18 bases between the germline ends. The CDR3 covers 18 residues. The CDR3 protein is CASSSDPDHRATNEKLFF. CDR3 nucleotide sequence: TGTGCCAGCAGCTCAGATCCAGACCACAGAGCAACTAATGAAAAACTGTTTTTT.

J is TRBJ2-3 and V is TRBV18, with D uncertain. The CDR3 length is 13 residues. Per germline, CDR1 KGHSH and CDR2 LQKENI. Trimming cost V 3 bases and J 2 bases, with 6 bases left between them. In nucleotides, the CDR3 is TGTGCCAGCTCACCCCCAATCACAGATACGCAGTATTTT. Translation: CASSPPITDTQYF.

The chain links TRBV15 to TRBJ1-4; D not resolved. The germline CDR1 and CDR2 sequences are LNHNV and YYDKDF (reference sequence). The CDR3 has 16 amino acids. Trimming stripped 0 bases from V and 5 bases from J, with 13 bases between. In DNA, the CDR3 is TGTGCCACCAGCAGAGATCGAGGGTTTTCGAATGAAAAACTGTTTTTT. It specifies CATSRDRGFSNEKLFF.

The V gene is TRBV28, the J gene TRBJ2-7; 7 nucleotides match TRBD1. The CDR3 has 14 residues. The germline V gene encodes CDR1 MDHEN and CDR2 SYDVKM. The V segment lost 7 bases and the J segment 2 bases; nucleotides outside the gene matches: 8. The CDR3 region is CASIPTGDPYEQYF. DNA for the CDR3: TGTGCCAGCATTCCTACAGGGGACCCCTACGAGCAGTACTTC.

The genes are TRBV6-5 and TRBJ2-1; maybe TRBD2 (7 bases). V lost 0 bases to trimming and J lost 5 bases, with 11 bases between them. CDR1 and CDR2 (germline): MNHEY, SVGAGI. The CDR3 extends over 15 amino acids. The CDR3 DNA sequence: TGTGCCAGCAGTTACTCGGGCGGGGGCCACAATGAGCAGTTCTTC. Translating it yields CASSYSGGGHNEQFF.

In DNA, the CDR3 is TGTGCCAGCAGTCCGTCCAGGCGGAGGACCCCCTACGAGCAGTACTTC. Translated, it gives CASSPSRRRTPYEQYF. The rearrangement joins TRBV28 to TRBJ2-7; D might be TRBD2 (5 bases). CDR1 is MDHEN and CDR2 is SYDVKM in the germline V gene. The V gene lost 5 bases and the J gene lost 2 bases, with 19 bases spanning the gap. This CDR3 has 16 amino acids.

The gene calls are TRBV5-1 and TRBJ2-5; D perhaps matches TRBD2 (5 bases). This CDR3 has 15 residues. Trimming took 0 bases from V and 5 from J, leaving 14 bases between them. Germline V gene lookup returns CDR1 SGHRS and CDR2 YFSETQ. CDR3 sequence (DNA): TGCGCCAGCAGCTTGGAGTCTAGCAGAGGTGAGACCCAGTACTTC. It is translated as CASSLESSRGETQYF.

The chain is built from TRBV13 and TRBJ2-2; D call uncertain. The germline V and J ends were trimmed by 5 bases and 4 bases, with 11 bases remaining between them. Germline V gene lookup returns CDR1 PRHDT and CDR2 FYEKMQ (reference sequence). CDR3 length: 14 amino acids. The DNA for the CDR3 is TGTGCCAGCAGCGCCCCCCCGGGCACCGGGGAGCTGTTTTTT. It yields the protein CASSAPPGTGELFF. The entire variable domain, with the rest obtained from reference TRBV13 and TRBJ2-2, is as follows: AAGVIQSPRHLIKEKRETATLKCYPIPRHDTVYWYQQGPGQDPQFLISFYEKMQSDKGSIPDRFSAQQFSDYHSELNMSSLELGDSALYFCASSAPPGTGELFFGEGSRLTVL.

The chain uses TRBV5-5 and TRBJ1-4, with 8 nucleotides matching TRBD1. J gave up 7 bases and V 4 bases, and 12 bases lay outside the gene matches. Looked up from germline, CDR1 is SGHKS and CDR2 is YYEKEE (reference sequence). The CDR3 consists of 16 residues. CDR3 residues: CASSPGSGQGGEKLFF. The CDR3 DNA reads as TGTGCCAGCAGCCCGGGGTCCGGACAGGGAGGTGAAAAACTGTTTTTT.

This clone has a handful of counts. The chain couples TRBV28 to TRBJ2-1; 8 bases map to TRBD2. CDR1 is MDHEN and CDR2 is SYDVKM in the germline V gene. The CDR3 runs 16 residues. With V trimmed by 3 bases and J by 9 bases, 13 bases remained unmatched. As DNA, the CDR3 is TGTGCCAGCAGTTTTCGTCGAAGAGCGGGAGTTGGTGAGCAGTTCTTC. Translating gives CASSFRRRAGVGEQFF.

The chain joins TRBV12-1 to TRBJ1-5. TRBV12-1 is a recognized pseudogene. The CDR3 runs to 15 residues. The CDR3 DNA is TGTGCCAGCAGCTATTGGAGCAGTAGCAATCAGCCCCAGCATTTT. It translates to CASSYWSSSNQPQHF.

The chain combines TRBV27 with TRBJ2-5; 10 nucleotides agree with TRBD2. From germline, CDR1 is MNHEY and CDR2 SMNVEV (reference sequence). CDR3 size: 15 residues. Trimming removed 6 bases from V and 3 bases from J; junction bases left unmatched: 7. For the CDR3, the DNA is TGTGCCAGCAGCCTCAGCGGGAGGGCCGAAGAGACCCAGTACTTC. Protein: CASSLSGRAEETQYF.

V gene TRBV6-2 or TRBV6-3 combines with J gene TRBJ2-1; TRBD1 might be the D (6 bases). Germline CDR1 is MNHEY and CDR2 is SVGEGT. V shed 0 bases and J shed 6 bases, with 6 bases lying between them. This CDR3 has 13 amino acids. CDR3 loop: CASSYSDSNEQFF. CDR3 sequence (DNA): TGTGCCAGCAGTTACTCGGACAGCAATGAGCAGTTCTTC.

This sequence joins TRBV4-1 and TRBJ2-1; 8 bases map to TRBD2. The CDR3 consists of 16 residues. Germline CDR1 and CDR2: MGHRA and YSYEKL. The trim removed 0 bases at V and 4 bases at J, leaving 5 bases unmatched. DNA of the CDR3: TGCGCCAGCAGCCAAGATCCTAGCGGGTGGTACAATGAGCAGTTCTTC. Translated, it gives CASSQDPSGWYNEQFF.

The chain employs TRBV2 and TRBJ2-3, with 12 bases identical to TRBD2. The length of the CDR3 is 17 residues. From germline, CDR1 is SNHLY and CDR2 FYNNEI. The trim removed 5 bases at V and 8 bases at J, leaving 14 bases unmatched. The CDR3 loop reads CASSLEPLLAGGGTQYF. The CDR3 coding sequence is TGTGCCAGCAGTCTCGAACCCTTACTAGCGGGAGGAGGTACGCAGTATTTT. The whole variable domain, filled in from reference TRBV2 and TRBJ2-3, reads EPEVTQTPSHQVTQMGQEVILRCVPISNHLYFYWYRQILGQKVEFLVSFYNNEISEKSEIFDDQFSVERPDGSNFTLKIRSTKLEDSAMYFCASSLEPLLAGGGTQYFGPGTRLTVL.

Remarks on this clone: The junction differs from germline at one of its ends, possibly a read error. CDR3 DNA: TGTGCCAGCAGCTCCTTCTCTAGCTCCCACGAGCAGTACTTC. This translates into CASSSFSSSHEQYF. V is TRBV7-8 and J is TRBJ2-7; D may be TRBD2 (5 bases). Germline V CDR1 and CDR2: SGHVS, FQNEAQ. There are 14 residues in the CDR3.

This clone has only one observation. This chain joins TRBV15 and TRBJ2-4; D perhaps matches TRBD2 (5 bases). The germline V and J ends were trimmed by 0 bases and 0 bases, with 12 bases remaining between them. The CDR3 consists of 17 residues. CDR1 LNHNV and CDR2 YYDKDF come from the germline V gene (reference sequence). The CDR3 DNA is TGTGCCACCAGCAGAGATGGGCTAGCCTTAGCCAAAAACATTCAGTACTTC. Translation: CATSRDGLALAKNIQYF.

This chain joins TRBV6-2 or TRBV6-3 and TRBJ1-5; 7 bases agree with TRBD1. The germline CDR1 and CDR2 sequences are MNHEY and SVGEGT. With 3 bases clipped from V and 0 bases from J, the junction kept 8 bases outside the gene matches. The CDR3 runs 17 residues. CDR3 sequence: CASSYKTGTYSNQPQHF. In DNA form, the CDR3 reads TGTGCCAGCAGTTATAAGACAGGGACCTATAGCAATCAGCCCCAGCATTTT.

This chain joins TRBV7-3 and TRBJ2-1; 10 bases agree with TRBD2. V gave up 5 bases and J gave up 7 bases; unmatched junction bases: 11. The germline gives CDR1 SGHTA, CDR2 FQGTGA. The CDR3 has 16 residues. Here the CDR3 DNA reads TGTGCCAGCAGCCCAGTCGCAGGACTAGCGGTTAATGAGCAGTTCTTC. Its protein product is CASSPVAGLAVNEQFF. Together with reference TRBV7-3 and TRBJ2-1, the CDR3 gives the full variable domain: GAGVSQTPSNKVTEKGKYVELRCDPISGHTALYWYRQSLGQGPEFLIYFQGTGAADDSGLPNDRFFAVRPEGSVSTLKIQRTERGDSAVYLCASSPVAGLAVNEQFFGPGTRLTVL.

The CDR3 loop reads CASSQDFGGVSSGANVLTF. In DNA form, the CDR3 reads TGTGCCAGCAGCCAAGATTTCGGCGGGGTTAGCTCTGGGGCCAACGTCCTGACTTTC. The V gene is TRBV3-1 (or the pseudogene TRBV3-2), the J gene TRBJ2-6; D possibly corresponds to TRBD2 (6 bases). Deletions cut 0 bases from V and 0 bases from J, with 15 bases between. The CDR3 is made up of 19 amino acids. Germline CDR1 is LGHDT and CDR2 is YNNKEL (reference sequence).

This rearrangement joins TRBV19 to TRBJ1-1; a possible D gene is TRBD1 (5 bases). V was clipped by 4 bases and J by 5 bases, with 11 bases between them. Germline V gene lookup returns CDR1 LNHDA and CDR2 SQIVND (reference sequence). There are 13 residues in the CDR3. As DNA, the CDR3 is TGTGCCAGTAGTACCCAGGGTTGGACTGAAGCTTTCTTT. Translated, it gives CASSTQGWTEAFF.

The genes are TRBV19 and TRBJ1-5; 7 positions agree with TRBD1. Germline V lookup: CDR1 LNHDA, CDR2 SQIVND (reference sequence). The CDR3 spans 16 residues. The V segment lost 6 bases and the J segment 3 bases; nucleotides outside the gene matches: 11. The CDR3 nucleotides are TGTGCCAGTAGGCGCGAAGGGACAGCCAACAATCAGCCCCAGCATTTT. It encodes CASRREGTANNQPQHF.

The chain couples TRBV5-1 to TRBJ1-1; 11 bases fit TRBD1. There are 13 residues in the CDR3. Trimming removed 5 bases from V and 11 bases from J; junction bases left unmatched: 8. The V gene's germline CDR1 is SGHRS and CDR2 YFSETQ. The CDR3 sequence: CASRADRGLWAFF. DNA for the CDR3: TGCGCCAGCAGGGCGGACAGGGGGCTTTGGGCTTTCTTT.

The V call is TRBV11-3, the J call TRBJ2-2, with 7 bases fitting TRBD2. Losses at the gene ends were 5 bases for V and 1 base for J; bases not matched to a gene: 7. CDR1 is SGHNT and CDR2 is YENEEA in the germline V gene. The CDR3 is made up of 16 amino acids. This chain's CDR3 is CASSPWGGLNTGELFF. DNA of the CDR3: TGTGCCAGCAGCCCGTGGGGGGGACTGAACACCGGGGAGCTGTTTTTT.

This rearrangement joins TRBV25-1 to TRBJ1-6; D perhaps matches TRBD1 (6 bases). V lost 6 bases, J lost 4 bases, and 13 bases lay in between. There are 15 residues in the CDR3. Germline loops: CDR1 MGHDK, CDR2 SYGVNS. This chain's CDR3 is CASRAGGQYNSPLHF. CDR3 sequence (DNA): TGTGCCAGCAGAGCCGGGGGGCAATATAATTCACCCCTCCACTTT.

The J gene is TRBJ1-3, the V gene TRBV28; 9 nucleotides align to TRBD1. Per the germline V gene, CDR1 is MDHEN and CDR2 is SYDVKM. The junction had 18 bases not matched to a gene; V was cut back by 9 bases and J by 0 bases. There are 19 residues in the CDR3. The CDR3 spells CASQVPTRDRESSGNTIYF. The CDR3 DNA follows: TGTGCCAGTCAAGTTCCTACGCGGGACAGGGAGAGCTCTGGAAACACCATATATTTT.